The TCR beta chain described here comes from a study of shared clonotypes between healthy human individuals. Remarks on this clone: Other DNA sequences from this sample encode an identical CDR3 as well.

Clones were read by immunoSEQ multiplex PCR, and TCRdb kept only the in-frame ones, dropping some. This sample has some 1.5 million clones; around 98% occur once, and the top ten carry roughly 0.45%. The sample was naive CD4+ T cells sorted from blood. Subset noted: CD45RA+ positively selected. This clonotype was sampled from a man in his thirties or forties in good health.

The CDR3 coding sequence is TGCGCCAGCAGCCAAGAGGGACTCGGGGAGACCCAGTACTTC. It yields the protein CASSQEGLGETQYF. The chain combines TRBV4-3 with TRBJ2-5, with TRBD2 as a possible D gene (6 bases). The germline V gene has CDR1 LGHNA and CDR2 YSLEER. Trimming pared 0 bases from V and 5 bases from J, leaving 10 bases between. This CDR3 is built from 14 residues.